These T cell receptor beta chains were read from a single sample in a study of cytomegalovirus exposure and HLA in healthy donors. The assay was immunoSEQ multiplex PCR, and TCRdb's table has in-frame clones only and misses some. The repertoire table contains about 55,000 clones. Sequenced: PBMCs. The receptor set was obtained from a man aged 50-60 years in good health and CMV-seropositive. Each CDR3 is given without its conserved first and last residue. D genes are given only for firm matches.

d_call | v_call | cdr3_aa
- | TRBV18 | ASSPQVTEAF
TRBD1 | TRBV6-1 | ASSEAPEDRGNYGYT
TRBD1 | TRBV30 | AWRPGTGRLWEQY
- | TRBV5-4 | ASSLGVTENL
- | TRBV29-1 | RTTDTSTNEKLF
- | TRBV6-5 | ASSYSAGGYEQY
- | TRBV2 | ASRPRGEGGDTQY
- | TRBV12-5 | ASGASGTQKLF
- | TRBV29-1 | SVGGRGSDNEQF
TRBD1 | TRBV7-9 | ASSSRDRVDEQF
TRBD1 | TRBV18 | ASSQSPGQGAEAF
- | TRBV11-2 | ASSLDPGAYYGYT
TRBD1 | TRBV15 | ATSRDRQGTYEQY
- | TRBV5-6 | ASRTGGAFETQY
TRBD1 | TRBV6-5 | ASSYSAGGAKNIQY
TRBD1 | TRBV7-2 | ASSPAPGGVYEQY
- | TRBV6-5 | ASSHGAGSTDTQY
TRBD1 | TRBV2 | ASRDRGLSNEKLF
TRBD1 | TRBV6-1 | ASSVTGANTEAF
- | TRBV2 | ASRSPGASNQPQH
TRBD2 | TRBV9 | ASSVVAGGNYEQY
- | TRBV28 | ASSEQGLRTDTQY
- | TRBV30 | AWWRTNTEAF
TRBD1 | TRBV5-5 | ASSPRQGRSPLH
TRBD2 | TRBV13 | ASSSWTSGRPSTDTQY
- | TRBV28 | ASSLIRGAQPQH
- | TRBV5-4 | ASSLRGSLSEQY
TRBD1 | TRBV19 | ASSIGDRVTGELF
- | TRBV7-8 | ASSLGAGIHNEQF
- | TRBV7-2 | ASSLAEGPYGYT
TRBD1 | TRBV12-5 | ASGSRTGGANGYT
TRBD2 | TRBV5-4 | ASSLPHGGRGNEQF
TRBD2 | TRBV9 | ASSPGTSSQRGGYNEQF
- | TRBV9 | ASSPSLALSYEQY
- | TRBV21-1 | ASSHGTAGPNYGYT
TRBD1 | TRBV4-3 | ASSHPGQTYEQY
TRBD1 | TRBV6-5 | ASGPGTGVTDTQY
TRBD1 | TRBV5-1 | ASSLGQGALMNTEAF
TRBD1 | TRBV15 | ATRTDRGAYGYT
TRBD2 | TRBV4-2 | ASSSRTSGSGEQF
- | TRBV5-1 | ASRGEASSYNEQF
- | TRBV7-2 | ASSLEGGGYGYT
- | TRBV27 | ASSFRGYAGYT
TRBD1 | TRBV4-3 | ASSQDRVRETQY
- | TRBV15 | ATSRGSIHEQY
TRBD2 | TRBV6-1 | ASSSLLAGEYEQY
- | TRBV7-2 | ASSLSTATPYEQY
- | TRBV10-3 | AISGGV
- | TRBV29-1 | SVGRADTEAF
- | TRBV6-1 | ASTGSAGEQY
TRBD1 | TRBV10-2 | ASSSRTGVVTDTQY
- | TRBV19 | ASSMVVMGTDTQY
TRBD2 | TRBV13 | ASSPSGRSYEQY
TRBD1 | TRBV6-7 | ASSYGTGGRGETQY
TRBD1 | TRBV11-2 | ASSPGTGVDNEQF
- | TRBV9 | ASSTSRGTNSPLH
- | TRBV5-1 | ASSLLQGTPRDEQF